The clone carrying this T cell receptor beta chain is a singleton in its sample. The data originate from a study of shared clonotypes between healthy human individuals. Trimming pared 1 base from V and 5 bases from J, leaving 15 bases between. This CDR3 has 15 amino acids. Germline CDR1 KGHSH, CDR2 LQKENI. In the original processing: Junction-only sequences without quality scores were provided by ImmunoSEQ, so filtering was different. Repertoires were generated with immunoSEQ multiplex PCR, while TCRdb's copy carries only in-frame clones and drops some. V and J calls and clone size follow that table, whereas D and trimming were derived from the DNA. The profile shows around 1.4 million clones, approximately 98.5% of them singletons.

This sequence joins TRBV18 and TRBJ2-7; a weak D match, TRBD2 (6 bases). Sequenced material: naive CD4+ T cells sorted from blood. As for subset: CD45RA+ positively selected. The receptor's source is a young man in good health. In DNA form, the CDR3 reads TGTGCCAGCTCACCACAAGGAGGGGAGGCGGACGAGCAGTACTTC. This encodes CASSPQGGEADEQYF.